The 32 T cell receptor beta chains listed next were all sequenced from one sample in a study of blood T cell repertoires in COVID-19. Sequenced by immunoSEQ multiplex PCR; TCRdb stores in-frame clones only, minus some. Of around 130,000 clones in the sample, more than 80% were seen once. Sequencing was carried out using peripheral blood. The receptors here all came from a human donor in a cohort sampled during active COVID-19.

The CDR3 DNA reads TGTGCCAGCAGACGCATACTAGTAGCGGGCACCGGGGAGCTGTTTTTT. Its protein is CASRRILVAGTGELFF. The genes are TRBV7-2 and TRBJ2-2; 7 positions agree with TRBD2. The CDR3 is 16 residues long. Trimming removed 6 bases from V and 4 bases from J; junction bases left unmatched: 11. Germline V gives CDR1 SGHTA, CDR2 FQGNSA.

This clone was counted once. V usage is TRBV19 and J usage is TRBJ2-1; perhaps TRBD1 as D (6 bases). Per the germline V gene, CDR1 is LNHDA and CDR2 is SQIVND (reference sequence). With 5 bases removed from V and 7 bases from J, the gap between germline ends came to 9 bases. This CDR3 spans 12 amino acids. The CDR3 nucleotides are TGTGCCAGTAGTCTACAGGGTAATGAGCAGTTCTTC. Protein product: CASSLQGNEQFF.

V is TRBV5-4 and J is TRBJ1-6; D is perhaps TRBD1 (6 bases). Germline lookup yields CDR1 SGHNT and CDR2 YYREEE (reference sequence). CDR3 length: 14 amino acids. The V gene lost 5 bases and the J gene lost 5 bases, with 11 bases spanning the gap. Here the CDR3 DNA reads TGTGCCAGCAGTTCAGGGGTTGATAATTCACCCCTCCACTTT. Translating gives CASSSGVDNSPLHF.

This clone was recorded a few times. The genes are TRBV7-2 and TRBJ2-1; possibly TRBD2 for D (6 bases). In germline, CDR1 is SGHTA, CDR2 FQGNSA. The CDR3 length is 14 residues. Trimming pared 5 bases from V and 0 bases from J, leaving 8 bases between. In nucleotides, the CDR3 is TGTGCCAGCAGCCTCGGGAGCTCCTACAATGAGCAGTTCTTC. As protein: CASSLGSSYNEQFF.

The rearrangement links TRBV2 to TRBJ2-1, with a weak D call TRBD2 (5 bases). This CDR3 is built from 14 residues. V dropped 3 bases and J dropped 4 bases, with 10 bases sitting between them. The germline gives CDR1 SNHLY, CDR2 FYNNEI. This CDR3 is CASSEPSQYNEQFF. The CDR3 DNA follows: TGTGCCAGCAGTGAGCCTAGCCAGTACAATGAGCAGTTCTTC.

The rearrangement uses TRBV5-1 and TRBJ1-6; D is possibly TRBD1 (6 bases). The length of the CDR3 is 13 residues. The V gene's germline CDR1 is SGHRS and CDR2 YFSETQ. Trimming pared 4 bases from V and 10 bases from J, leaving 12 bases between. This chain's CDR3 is CASSRDIPSPLHF. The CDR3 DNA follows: TGCGCCAGCAGCCGGGACATTCCATCACCCCTCCACTTT.

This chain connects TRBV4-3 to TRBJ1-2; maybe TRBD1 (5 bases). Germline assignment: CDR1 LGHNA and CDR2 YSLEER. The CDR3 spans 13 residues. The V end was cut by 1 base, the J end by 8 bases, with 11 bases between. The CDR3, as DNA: TGCGCCAGCAGCCAAGGGGGGGTCGGAGGCTACACCTTC. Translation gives CASSQGGVGGYTF.

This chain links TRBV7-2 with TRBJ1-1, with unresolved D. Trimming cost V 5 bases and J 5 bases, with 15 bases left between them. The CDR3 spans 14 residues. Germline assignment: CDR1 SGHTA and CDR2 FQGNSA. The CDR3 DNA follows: TGTGCCAGCAGCCCACCATACGGGGTAACTGAAGCTTTCTTT. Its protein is CASSPPYGVTEAFF.

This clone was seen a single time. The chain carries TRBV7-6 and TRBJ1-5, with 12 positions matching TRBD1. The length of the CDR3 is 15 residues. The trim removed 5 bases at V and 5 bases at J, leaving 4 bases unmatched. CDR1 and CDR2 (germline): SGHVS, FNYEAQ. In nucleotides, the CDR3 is TGTGCCAGCAGCCCCGGGACAGGGGGCCATCAGCCCCAGCATTTT. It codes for CASSPGTGGHQPQHF.

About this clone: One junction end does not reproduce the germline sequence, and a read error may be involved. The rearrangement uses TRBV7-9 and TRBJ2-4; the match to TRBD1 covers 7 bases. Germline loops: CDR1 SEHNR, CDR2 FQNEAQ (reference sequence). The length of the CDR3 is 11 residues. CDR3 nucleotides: TGTGCCAGCAGCTTGGGACAGCAGTTGAACTTC. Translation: CASSLGQQLNF.

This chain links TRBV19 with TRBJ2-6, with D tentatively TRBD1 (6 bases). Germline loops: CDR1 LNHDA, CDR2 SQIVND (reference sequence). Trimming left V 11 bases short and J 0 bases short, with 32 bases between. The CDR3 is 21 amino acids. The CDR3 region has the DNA TGTGCCGTAAAGGGGGACCCGTTTGCCTCTCTGGGGCTCTCTGGGGCCAACGTCCTGACTTTC. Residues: CAVKGDPFASLGLSGANVLTF.

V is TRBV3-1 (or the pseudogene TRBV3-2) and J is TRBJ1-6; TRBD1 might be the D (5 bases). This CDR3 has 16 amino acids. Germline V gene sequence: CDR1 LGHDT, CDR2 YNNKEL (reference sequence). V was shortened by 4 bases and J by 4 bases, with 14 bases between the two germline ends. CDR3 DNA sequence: TGTGCCAGCAGCCCTCTTGACAGAAGGTATAATTCACCCCTCCACTTT. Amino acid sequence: CASSPLDRRYNSPLHF.

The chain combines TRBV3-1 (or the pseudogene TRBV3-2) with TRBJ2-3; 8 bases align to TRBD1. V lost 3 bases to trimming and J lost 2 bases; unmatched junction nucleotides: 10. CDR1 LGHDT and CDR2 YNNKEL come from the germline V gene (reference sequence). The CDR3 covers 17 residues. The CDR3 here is CASSHLSDRGFTDTQYF. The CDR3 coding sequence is TGTGCCAGCAGCCACCTAAGCGACAGGGGTTTCACAGATACGCAGTATTTT.

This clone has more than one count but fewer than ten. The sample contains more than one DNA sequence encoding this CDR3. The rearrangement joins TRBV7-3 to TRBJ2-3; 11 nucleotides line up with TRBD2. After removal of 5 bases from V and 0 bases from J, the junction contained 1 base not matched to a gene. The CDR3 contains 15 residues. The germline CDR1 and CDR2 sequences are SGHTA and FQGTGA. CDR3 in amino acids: CASSLAGGSTDTQYF. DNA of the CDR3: TGTGCCAGCAGCCTAGCGGGGGGTAGCACAGATACGCAGTATTTT. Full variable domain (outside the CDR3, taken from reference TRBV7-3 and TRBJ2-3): GAGVSQTPSNKVTEKGKYVELRCDPISGHTALYWYRQSLGQGPEFLIYFQGTGAADDSGLPNDRFFAVRPEGSVSTLKIQRTERGDSAVYLCASSLAGGSTDTQYFGPGTRLTVL.

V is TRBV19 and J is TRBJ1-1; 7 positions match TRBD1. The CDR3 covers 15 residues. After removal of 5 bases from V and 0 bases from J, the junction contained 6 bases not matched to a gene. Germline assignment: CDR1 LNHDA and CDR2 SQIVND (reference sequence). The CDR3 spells CASSSHRGLNTEAFF. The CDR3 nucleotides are TGTGCCAGTAGTTCCCACAGGGGTTTGAACACTGAAGCTTTCTTT.

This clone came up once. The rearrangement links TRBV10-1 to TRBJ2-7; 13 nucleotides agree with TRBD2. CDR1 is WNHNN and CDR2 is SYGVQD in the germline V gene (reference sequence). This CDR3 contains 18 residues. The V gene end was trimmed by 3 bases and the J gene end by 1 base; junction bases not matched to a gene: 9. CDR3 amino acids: CASSEGTSGMRVSYEQYV. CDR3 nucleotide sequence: TGCGCCAGCAGTGAAGGGACTAGCGGGATGAGGGTTTCCTACGAGCAGTACGTC.

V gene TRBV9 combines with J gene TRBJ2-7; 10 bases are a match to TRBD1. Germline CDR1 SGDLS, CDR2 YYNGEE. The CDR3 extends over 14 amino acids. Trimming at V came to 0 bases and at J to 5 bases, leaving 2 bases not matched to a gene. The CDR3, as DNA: TGTGCCAGCAGCGTAGCTGGGACAGGGGACGAGCAGTACTTC. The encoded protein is CASSVAGTGDEQYF.

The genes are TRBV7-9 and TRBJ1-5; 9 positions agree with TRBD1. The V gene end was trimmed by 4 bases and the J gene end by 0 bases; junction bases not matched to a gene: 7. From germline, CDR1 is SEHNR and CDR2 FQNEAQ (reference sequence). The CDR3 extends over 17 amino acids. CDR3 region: CASSSDRGVSSNQPQHF. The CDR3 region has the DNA TGTGCCAGCAGCTCGGACAGGGGAGTCAGTAGCAATCAGCCCCAGCATTTT. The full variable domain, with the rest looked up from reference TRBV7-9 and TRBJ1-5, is DTGVSQNPRHKITKRGQNVTFRCDPISEHNRLYWYRQTLGQGPEFLTYFQNEAQLEKSRLLSDRFSAERPKGSFSTLEIQRTEQGDSAMYLCASSSDRGVSSNQPQHFGDGTRLSIL.

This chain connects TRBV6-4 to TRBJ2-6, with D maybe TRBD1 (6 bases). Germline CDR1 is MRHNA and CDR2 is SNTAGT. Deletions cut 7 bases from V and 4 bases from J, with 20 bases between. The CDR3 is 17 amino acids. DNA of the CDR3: TGTGCCAGCAATAGGACAGAGGGTGGTCCCGGGGCCAACGTCCTGACTTTC. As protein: CASNRTEGGPGANVLTF.

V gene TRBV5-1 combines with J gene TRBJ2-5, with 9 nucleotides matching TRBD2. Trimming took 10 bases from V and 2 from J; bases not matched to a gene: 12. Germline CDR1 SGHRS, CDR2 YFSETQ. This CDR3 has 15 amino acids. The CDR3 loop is CARGGRGGGQETQYF. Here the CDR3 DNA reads TGCGCCCGCGGGGGACGCGGGGGGGGGCAAGAGACCCAGTACTTC.

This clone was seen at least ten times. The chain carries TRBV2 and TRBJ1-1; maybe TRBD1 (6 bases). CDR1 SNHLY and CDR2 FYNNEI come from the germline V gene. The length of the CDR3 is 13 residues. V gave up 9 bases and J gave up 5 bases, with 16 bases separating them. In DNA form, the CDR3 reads TGTGCCAGAGCAGGGGCTCGGGCTACTGAAGCTTTCTTT. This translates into CARAGARATEAFF. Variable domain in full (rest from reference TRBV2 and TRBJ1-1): EPEVTQTPSHQVTQMGQEVILRCVPISNHLYFYWYRQILGQKVEFLVSFYNNEISEKSEIFDDQFSVERPDGSNFTLKIRSTKLEDSAMYFCARAGARATEAFFGQGTRLTVV.

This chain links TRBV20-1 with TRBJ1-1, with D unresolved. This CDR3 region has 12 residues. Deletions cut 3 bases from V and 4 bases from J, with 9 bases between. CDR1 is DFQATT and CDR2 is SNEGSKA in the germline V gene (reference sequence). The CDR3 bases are TGCAGTGCTAGTAGGAGTTTCACTGAAGCTTTCTTT. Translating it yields CSASRSFTEAFF.

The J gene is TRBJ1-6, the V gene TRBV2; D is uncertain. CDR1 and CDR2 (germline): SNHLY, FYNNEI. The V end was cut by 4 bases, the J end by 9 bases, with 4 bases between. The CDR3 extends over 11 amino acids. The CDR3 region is CASSVGSPLHF. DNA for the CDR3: TGTGCCAGCAGTGTCGGTTCACCCCTCCACTTT.

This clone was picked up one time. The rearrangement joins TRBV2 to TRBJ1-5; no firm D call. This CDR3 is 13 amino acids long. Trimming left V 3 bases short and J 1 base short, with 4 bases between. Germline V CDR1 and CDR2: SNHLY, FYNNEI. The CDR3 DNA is TGTGCCAGCAGTGACAGGAGCAATCAGCCCCAGCATTTT. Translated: CASSDRSNQPQHF.

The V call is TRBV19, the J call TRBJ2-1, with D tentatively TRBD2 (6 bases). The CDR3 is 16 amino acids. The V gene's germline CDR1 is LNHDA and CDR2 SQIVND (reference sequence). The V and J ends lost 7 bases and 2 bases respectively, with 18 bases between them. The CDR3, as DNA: TGTGCCAGTACTCGTTCCGGGGACTGGGCCTACAATGAGCAGTTCTTC. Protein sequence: CASTRSGDWAYNEQFF.

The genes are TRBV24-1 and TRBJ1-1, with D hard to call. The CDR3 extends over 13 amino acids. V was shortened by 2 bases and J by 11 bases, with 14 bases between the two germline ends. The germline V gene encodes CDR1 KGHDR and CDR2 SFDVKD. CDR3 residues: CATSDSESTGAFF. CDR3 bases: TGTGCCACCAGTGATTCCGAAAGCACCGGGGCTTTCTTT.

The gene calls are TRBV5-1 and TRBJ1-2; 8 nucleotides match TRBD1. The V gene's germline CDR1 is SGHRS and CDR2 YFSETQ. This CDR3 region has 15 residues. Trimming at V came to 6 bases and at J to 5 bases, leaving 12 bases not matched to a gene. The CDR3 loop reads CASTPWPGGDYGYTF. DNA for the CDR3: TGCGCCAGCACACCTTGGCCAGGGGGCGATTATGGCTACACCTTC.

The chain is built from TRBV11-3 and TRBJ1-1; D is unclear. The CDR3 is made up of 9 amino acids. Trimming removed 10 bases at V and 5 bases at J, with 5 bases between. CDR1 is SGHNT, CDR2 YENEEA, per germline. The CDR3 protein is CATGTEAFF. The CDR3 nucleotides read TGTGCCACGGGGACTGAAGCTTTCTTT.

The CDR3 here is CASSLSQLNTEAFF. CDR3 DNA: TGTGCCAGCAGCTTGTCACAGCTCAACACTGAAGCTTTCTTT. The rearrangement links TRBV5-6 to TRBJ1-1; D is uncertain. Germline V lookup: CDR1 SGHDT, CDR2 YYEEEE. The CDR3 has 14 residues. V was cut by 1 base and J by 2 bases, with 9 bases left in between.

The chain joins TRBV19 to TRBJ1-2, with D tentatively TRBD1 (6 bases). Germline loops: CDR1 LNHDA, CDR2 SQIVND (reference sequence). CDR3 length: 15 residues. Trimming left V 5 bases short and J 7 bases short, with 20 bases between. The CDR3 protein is CASSPRQEVSTGYTF. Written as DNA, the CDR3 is TGTGCCAGTAGTCCCCGACAGGAGGTCTCTACTGGCTACACCTTC.

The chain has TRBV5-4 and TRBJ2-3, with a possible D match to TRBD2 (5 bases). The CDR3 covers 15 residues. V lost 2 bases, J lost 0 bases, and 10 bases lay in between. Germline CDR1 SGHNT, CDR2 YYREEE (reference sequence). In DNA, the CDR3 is TGTGCCAGCAGCTTTGGCGGGCCTAGCACAGATACGCAGTATTTT. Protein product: CASSFGGPSTDTQYF.

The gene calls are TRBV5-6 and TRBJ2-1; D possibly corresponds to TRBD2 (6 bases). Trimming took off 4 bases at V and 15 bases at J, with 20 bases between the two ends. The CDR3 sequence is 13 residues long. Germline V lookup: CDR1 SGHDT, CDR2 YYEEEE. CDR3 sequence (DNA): TGTGCCAGCAGCCCGTCGTTTTCGGACGGGAGGTTCTTC. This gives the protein CASSPSFSDGRFF.